The rows below give T cell receptor beta chains drawn from one sample of a study of OX40 agonist ivuxolimab in advanced cancers. Clones were read by immunoSEQ multiplex PCR, and TCRdb kept only the in-frame ones, dropping some. The sample includes about 18,000 clones, approximately 85% of them seen just once. The specimen was CD4+ or CD8+ T cells sorted from blood, collected in a trial of the OX40 agonist ivuxolimab. The receptors were sampled from an adult with an advanced solid tumor such as melanoma, head and neck, liver or kidney cancer. Each CDR3 is given with its conserved first and last residue. Each record gives: V gene, J gene, D gene, clone size, CDR3 protein, CDR3 DNA. A D gene is named only where the DNA matches it firmly. Rows may omit the clone size; those that give it use once, few, many or a size class.

TRBV18,TRBJ2-1,NA,NA,CASSPTGASYNEQFF,TGTGCCAGCTCACCCACGGGGGCCTCCTACAATGAGCAGTTCTTC
TRBV7-9,TRBJ2-7,NA,few,CASSLGSYEQYF,TGTGCCAGCAGCTTAGGCTCGTACGAGCAGTACTTC
TRBV6-1,TRBJ2-3,NA,NA,CASSEGPRDTQYF,TGTGCCAGCAGTGAAGGCCCTAGGGATACGCAGTATTTT
TRBV27,TRBJ1-4,NA,NA,CASSTSAGAKLFF,TGTGCCAGCAGCACCTCGGCCGGGGCAAAACTGTTTTTT
TRBV27,TRBJ2-7,TRBD2,NA,CASSLTSGIYEQYF,TGTGCCAGCAGTTTGACTAGCGGGATTTACGAGCAGTACTTC
TRBV7-8,TRBJ2-2,TRBD2,NA,CASSLEPAGLAMTGELFF,TGTGCCAGCAGCCTTGAGCCCGCGGGACTAGCGATGACCGGGGAGCTGTTTTTT
TRBV29-1,TRBJ1-2,TRBD1,NA,CSVEAGGGYTF,TGCAGCGTTGAAGCAGGGGGCGGCTACACCTTC
TRBV27,TRBJ2-1,TRBD2,NA,CASSPGTSAYNEQFF,TGTGCCAGCAGTCCGGGGACTAGCGCGTACAATGAGCAGTTCTTC
TRBV4-2,TRBJ2-5,TRBD2,NA,CASSQVGGRETQYF,TGTGCCAGCAGCCAAGTCGGCGGGAGAGAGACCCAGTACTTC
TRBV5-1,TRBJ1-1,NA,NA,CASSLDGSTEAFF,TGCGCCAGCAGCTTGGACGGTAGTACTGAAGCTTTCTTT